This TCR beta chain derives from a study of blood T cells in healthy people across ages. A second PCR of 7 to 11 cycles used a sample-barcoded 5' primer and a J-beta primer mix. TCRdb passed the 5' RACE reads through MiXCR, listing each CDR3 protein once. This table holds about 620,000 distinct CDR3 sequences, around 20% found once. The CDR3 consists of 15 residues. Germline loops: CDR1 DFQATT, CDR2 SNEGSKA (reference sequence). The ends were cut back, 0 bases at V and 8 bases at J, with 16 bases in the middle. The receptor was isolated from a man between 65 and 85 years old in good health. This chain connects TRBV20-1 to TRBJ1-4; no reliable D call. Sequenced sample: blood. The chain's CDR3 is CSARDPRVGSEKLFF. DNA of the CDR3: TGCAGTGCTAGAGATCCTAGAGTAGGAAGCGAAAAACTGTTTTTT.